One and the same sample provided the 20 T cell receptor beta chains below, sequenced in a study of T cell responses to AZD1222 COVID-19 vaccine. Profiled with immunoSEQ multiplex PCR; TCRdb holds only in-frame clones, not every one. Here the sample spans about 130,000 clones, 84% being singletons. The material sequenced was peripheral blood, taken on day 0 of AZD1222 vaccination. The receptors stem from an adult in good health.

The V and J genes are TRBV3-1 (or the pseudogene TRBV3-2) and TRBJ1-2; maybe TRBD1 (6 bases). V lost 4 bases and J lost 8, with 14 bases in between. There are 13 residues in the CDR3. Germline V lookup: CDR1 LGHDT, CDR2 YNNKEL (reference sequence). DNA for the CDR3: TGTGCCAGCAGCCGATCCGGGACAAGAGGCTACACCTTC. This codes for CASSRSGTRGYTF.

J is TRBJ1-1 and V is TRBV5-1; D is perhaps TRBD1 (5 bases). The ends were cut back, 5 bases at V and 0 bases at J, with 17 bases in the middle. Germline CDR1 is SGHRS and CDR2 is YFSETQ. The CDR3 runs to 16 residues. The chain's CDR3 is CASSLNLGPLNTEAFF. The DNA of the CDR3 is TGCGCCAGCAGTTTGAACCTGGGACCTCTGAACACTGAAGCTTTCTTT. The whole variable domain, remainder taken from reference TRBV5-1 and TRBJ1-1, is KAGVTQTPRYLIKTRGQQVTLSCSPISGHRSVSWYQQTPGQGLQFLFEYFSETQRNKGNFPGRFSGRQFSNSRSEMNVSTLELGDSALYLCASSLNLGPLNTEAFFGQGTRLTVV.

The V and J genes are TRBV19 and TRBJ2-3, with D tentatively TRBD2 (5 bases). The V gene's germline CDR1 is LNHDA and CDR2 SQIVND (reference sequence). Trimming pared 1 base from V and 0 bases from J, leaving 5 bases between. The CDR3 totals 14 residues. CDR3 in DNA: TGTGCCAGTAGTATAGGAGGGAGCACAGATACGCAGTATTTT. Translated: CASSIGGSTDTQYF.

The chain employs TRBV5-1 and TRBJ2-1, with 8 bases lining up with TRBD1. There are 16 residues in the CDR3. V shed 0 bases and J 7 bases; nucleotides not matched to a gene: 9. CDR1 and CDR2 (germline): SGHRS, YFSETQ. The CDR3 is CASSLDPNRGRNEQFF. In DNA, the CDR3 is TGCGCCAGCAGCTTGGACCCTAACAGGGGGAGGAATGAGCAGTTCTTC. The variable domain in full, completed from reference TRBV5-1 and TRBJ2-1, reads KAGVTQTPRYLIKTRGQQVTLSCSPISGHRSVSWYQQTPGQGLQFLFEYFSETQRNKGNFPGRFSGRQFSNSRSEMNVSTLELGDSALYLCASSLDPNRGRNEQFFGPGTRLTVL.

The rearrangement joins TRBV11-2 to TRBJ1-1; weak D call: TRBD1 (5 bases). This CDR3 is built from 17 residues. V was shortened by 0 bases and J by 3 bases, with 17 bases between the two germline ends. Germline CDR1 and CDR2: SGHAT and FQNNGV. CDR3 nucleotides: TGTGCCAGCAGCTTAGATAATCCCCCGGGGGTGTACACTGAAGCTTTCTTT. Residues: CASSLDNPPGVYTEAFF.

V usage is TRBV27 and J usage is TRBJ2-7; TRBD2 might be the D (6 bases). The CDR3 contains 16 residues. Looked up from germline, CDR1 is MNHEY and CDR2 is SMNVEV (reference sequence). V dropped 4 bases and J dropped 1 base, with 17 bases sitting between them. CDR3 sequence: CASSSNGGLDSYEQYF. DNA of the CDR3: TGTGCCAGCAGTTCGAACGGGGGACTGGATTCCTACGAGCAGTACTTC.

The chain joins TRBV7-8 to TRBJ2-1; maybe TRBD2 (6 bases). The germline V and J ends were trimmed by 0 bases and 15 bases, with 18 bases remaining between them. Germline assignment: CDR1 SGHVS and CDR2 FQNEAQ. The CDR3 totals 14 residues. The CDR3 DNA follows: TGTGCCAGCAGCTTAGCTGCTAGCCGGGAGAGATGGTTCTTC. Amino acid sequence: CASSLAASRERWFF.

This clone appeared a single time. J is TRBJ2-7 and V is TRBV5-1; D not resolved. Trimming took 0 bases from V and 7 from J, leaving 17 bases between them. The length of the CDR3 is 15 residues. From germline, CDR1 is SGHRS and CDR2 YFSETQ. The CDR3 region is CASSLVPTRVREQYF. As DNA, the CDR3 is TGCGCCAGCAGCTTGGTCCCGACACGGGTGCGGGAGCAGTACTTC.

CDR3 nucleotides: TGTGCCAGCAGCTTTGGGGGGGGAAGGAATTCACCCCTCCACTTT. Protein product: CASSFGGGRNSPLHF. The V call is TRBV11-2, the J call TRBJ1-6, with a tentative D call TRBD1 (5 bases). V lost 3 bases and J 7 bases, leaving 13 bases between the germline ends. The CDR3 is made up of 15 amino acids. Germline CDR1 is SGHAT and CDR2 is FQNNGV.

This clone was seen a few times. The chain joins TRBV28 to TRBJ1-5; 7 bases map to TRBD1. This CDR3 spans 13 amino acids. Unmatched junction bases numbered 6, after V lost 6 bases and J lost 7 bases. Per germline, CDR1 MDHEN and CDR2 SYDVKM. Here the CDR3 reads CASSDREKQPQHF. The DNA of the CDR3 is TGTGCCAGCAGCGACAGGGAAAAACAGCCCCAGCATTTT.

V and J are TRBV2 and TRBJ1-1; D gene ambiguous. V lost 4 bases and J 5 bases, leaving 14 bases between the germline ends. Germline V gene data show CDR1 as SNHLY and CDR2 as FYNNEI. The CDR3 sequence is 14 residues long. The CDR3 protein is CASSVRAGETEAFF. In DNA, the CDR3 is TGTGCCAGCAGTGTACGGGCAGGAGAGACTGAAGCTTTCTTT.

V and J are TRBV28 and TRBJ1-3; TRBD1 matches at 9 bases. V trimming: 2 bases; J trimming: 8 bases; junction bases outside the gene matches: 4. CDR1 is MDHEN, CDR2 SYDVKM, per germline. This CDR3 spans 14 amino acids. The CDR3 sequence is CASSLTGGRDTIYF. CDR3 sequence (DNA): TGTGCCAGCAGTTTAACAGGGGGCAGGGACACCATATATTTT.

The chain joins TRBV5-6 to TRBJ1-3, with D possibly being TRBD1 (5 bases). The CDR3 runs 17 residues. V gave up 1 base and J gave up 2 bases, with 16 bases separating them. From germline, CDR1 is SGHDT and CDR2 YYEEEE. The CDR3: CASSLSGGSRTGNTIYF. In DNA, the CDR3 is TGTGCCAGCAGCTTGTCCGGGGGGAGCCGGACTGGAAACACCATATATTTT.

This chain joins TRBV29-1 and TRBJ1-1; no reliable D call. V was trimmed by 0 bases and J by 0 bases, leaving 5 bases between them. Germline assignment: CDR1 SQVTM and CDR2 ANQGSEA. CDR3 length equals 13 residues. In DNA, the CDR3 is TGCAGCGTTGAAGAACAGTTGAACACTGAAGCTTTCTTT. Amino acid sequence: CSVEEQLNTEAFF.

This chain links TRBV3-1 (or the pseudogene TRBV3-2) with TRBJ1-6; TRBD1 matches at 7 bases. Trimming at V came to 4 bases and at J to 10 bases, leaving 10 bases not matched to a gene. The CDR3 runs to 15 residues. Germline CDR1 and CDR2: LGHDT and YNNKEL (reference sequence). The DNA of the CDR3 is TGTGCCAGCAGCCCGACAGGGAGTGGTTACTCACCCCTCCACTTT. Its protein product is CASSPTGSGYSPLHF.

The chain recombines TRBV18 with TRBJ2-1, with a possible D match to TRBD1 (5 bases). Germline lookup yields CDR1 KGHSH and CDR2 LQKENI. This CDR3 has 14 amino acids. Trimming took 3 bases from V and 8 from J, leaving 14 bases between them. The CDR3 is CASSPVQGRDEQFF. CDR3 bases: TGTGCCAGCTCACCGGTCCAGGGTAGAGATGAGCAGTTCTTC.

This chain connects TRBV5-4 to TRBJ1-2; 7 bases align to TRBD1. CDR3 size: 15 residues. V shed 4 bases, J shed 7 bases, and the junction held 13 bases outside the gene matches. Germline lookup yields CDR1 SGHNT and CDR2 YYREEE (reference sequence). CDR3 in amino acids: CASSPTRQGTAGYTF. As DNA, the CDR3 is TGTGCCAGCAGCCCGACACGACAGGGAACAGCTGGCTACACCTTC. Full variable domain (rest looked up from reference TRBV5-4 and TRBJ1-2): ETGVTQSPTHLIKTRGQQVTLRCSSQSGHNTVSWYQQALGQGPQFIFQYYREEENGRGNFPPRFSGLQFPNYSSELNVNALELDDSALYLCASSPTRQGTAGYTFGSGTRLTVV.

The chain carries TRBV6-5 and TRBJ2-7; 9 positions match TRBD1. V lost 6 bases, J lost 4 bases, and 10 bases stayed unmatched. This CDR3 contains 15 residues. CDR1 is MNHEY, CDR2 SVGAGI, per germline. The CDR3 region is CASSRTGANGYEQYF. CDR3 in DNA: TGTGCCAGCAGCCGGACAGGGGCTAACGGGTACGAGCAGTACTTC.

This chain connects TRBV5-1 to TRBJ1-1; TRBD1 is a possible D gene (5 bases). The CDR3 is made up of 16 amino acids. Deletions cut 0 bases from V and 2 bases from J, with 14 bases between. Germline V gene sequence: CDR1 SGHRS, CDR2 YFSETQ. CDR3 DNA: TGCGCCAGCAGCTTGGTAGGGACCATTACTAACACTGAAGCTTTCTTT. Translating gives CASSLVGTITNTEAFF. The whole variable domain, remainder taken from reference TRBV5-1 and TRBJ1-1, is KAGVTQTPRYLIKTRGQQVTLSCSPISGHRSVSWYQQTPGQGLQFLFEYFSETQRNKGNFPGRFSGRQFSNSRSEMNVSTLELGDSALYLCASSLVGTITNTEAFFGQGTRLTVV.

A word on this clone: One junction end does not reproduce the germline sequence, and a read error may be involved. The chain uses TRBV19 and TRBJ1-1, with TRBD1 identical over 9 bases. Germline CDR1 is LNHDA and CDR2 is SQIVND (reference sequence). This CDR3 contains 13 residues. In DNA form, the CDR3 reads TGTGCCAGTAGTTTTACAGGGGGCGCTGAGGCTTTCTTT. The encoded protein is CASSFTGGAEAFF.